The 13 T cell receptor beta chains reported below all come from one sample, sequenced in a study of vaccination effects on CD4 cells after COVID-19. Before sequencing took place, the ViraFEST assay used viral peptide pools to expand antigen-specific CD4+ T cells. Following a roughly 9-day culture, CD4+ T cells were purified. The repertoire was sequenced with immunoSEQ multiplex PCR; TCRdb's copy has only in-frame clones and lacks some. The data hold about 60,000 clones, with roughly 76% observed a single time. No antigen has been identified for these receptors. The sample was CD4+ T cells from PBMCs cultured with HCoV-229E spike peptides, taken before COVID-19 vaccination. These receptors were collected from a human donor who received a COVID-19 vaccine.

The J gene is TRBJ1-4, the V gene TRBV25-1; D may be TRBD1 (5 bases). The ends were cut back, 4 bases at V and 7 bases at J, with 16 bases in the middle. Germline CDR1 and CDR2: MGHDK and SYGVNS. The CDR3 totals 15 residues. This chain's CDR3 is CASSVYRQGREKLFF. The CDR3 region has the DNA TGTGCCAGCAGTGTATATAGGCAGGGCCGTGAAAAACTGTTTTTT. Full variable domain (missing parts from reference TRBV25-1 and TRBJ1-4): EADIYQTPRYLVIGTGKKITLECSQTMGHDKMYWYQQDPGMELHLIHYSYGVNSTEKGDLSSESTVSRIRTEHFPLTLESARPSHTSQYLCASSVYRQGREKLFFGSGTQLSVL.

The V gene is TRBV18, the J gene TRBJ1-5; TRBD1 aligns across 9 bases. Germline V gene lookup returns CDR1 KGHSH and CDR2 LQKENI. The CDR3 covers 15 residues. V dropped 3 bases and J dropped 3; count of bases not matched to a gene: 3. The CDR3 nucleotides read TGTGCCAGCTCACCGGGGACAGGGAACAATCAGCCCCAGCATTTT. Amino acid sequence: CASSPGTGNNQPQHF.

V and J are TRBV3-1 (or the pseudogene TRBV3-2) and TRBJ1-6; the D gene is possibly TRBD1 (6 bases). With 0 bases removed from V and 8 bases from J, the gap between germline ends came to 11 bases. The germline gives CDR1 LGHDT, CDR2 YNNKEL (reference sequence). The CDR3 is 15 residues long. The DNA of the CDR3 is TGTGCCAGCAGCCAAGAAACAACAGGGTATTCACCCCTCCACTTT. This codes for CASSQETTGYSPLHF.

The rearrangement links TRBV3-1 (or the pseudogene TRBV3-2) to TRBJ2-1; D not resolved. Germline V gene data show CDR1 as LGHDT and CDR2 as YNNKEL (reference sequence). V lost 3 bases, J lost 0 bases, and 12 bases lay in between. CDR3 length: 16 amino acids. The CDR3 DNA reads as TGTGCCAGCAGCCACACATACTATAGCTCCTACAATGAGCAGTTCTTC. Translated, it gives CASSHTYYSSYNEQFF.

V is TRBV5-4 and J is TRBJ2-5, with D perhaps TRBD1 (6 bases). The CDR3 covers 15 residues. The germline V gene has CDR1 SGHNT and CDR2 YYREEE (reference sequence). The ends were cut back, 3 bases at V and 0 bases at J, with 12 bases in the middle. The CDR3 here is CASSYLDRYQETQYF. The CDR3 DNA follows: TGTGCCAGCAGCTACCTAGACAGGTACCAAGAGACCCAGTACTTC.

V usage is TRBV7-2 and J usage is TRBJ1-5; D is unresolved. Trimming pared 5 bases from V and 3 bases from J, leaving 11 bases between. The CDR3 has 14 amino acids. CDR1 and CDR2 (germline): SGHTA, FQGNSA. The DNA for the CDR3 is TGTGCCAGCAGCCAGGACGGAATCAATCAGCCCCAGCATTTT. As protein: CASSQDGINQPQHF.

V gene TRBV10-3 combines with J gene TRBJ2-7, with 7 nucleotides matching TRBD1. CDR1 is ENHRY, CDR2 SYGVKD, per germline. The CDR3 runs to 14 residues. The V and J ends lost 6 bases and 0 bases, in that order; junction bases with no gene match: 5. CDR3 bases: TGTGCCATCAGGGGGACAGAGAGCTCCTACGAGCAGTACGTC. Residues: CAIRGTESSYEQYV.

This clone is a singleton in its sample. V and J are TRBV5-1 and TRBJ1-4; no firm D call. There are 13 residues in the CDR3. The V end lost 4 bases, the J end lost 5 bases, and 9 bases lay between the germline ends. The germline V gene encodes CDR1 SGHRS and CDR2 YFSETQ. Written as DNA, the CDR3 is TGCGCCAGCAGCCAGACGGTGAATGAAAAACTGTTTTTT. Translating gives CASSQTVNEKLFF.

This sequence joins TRBV9 and TRBJ2-2; 10 bases line up with TRBD1. This CDR3 region has 19 residues. Germline V CDR1 and CDR2: SGDLS, YYNGEE. The trim removed 0 bases at V and 1 base at J, leaving 9 bases unmatched. CDR3 protein: CASSVGRQGALLNTGELFF. In DNA, the CDR3 is TGTGCCAGCAGCGTAGGGCGACAGGGGGCACTATTGAACACCGGGGAGCTGTTTTTT.

The V call is TRBV6-5, the J call TRBJ1-2; possibly TRBD1 for D (6 bases). CDR3 size: 12 residues. Germline V gene sequence: CDR1 MNHEY, CDR2 SVGAGI. With 8 bases removed from V and 7 bases from J, the gap between germline ends came to 14 bases. CDR3 in amino acids: CASRSGVFGYTF. The CDR3, as DNA: TGTGCCAGCCGGTCAGGGGTTTTTGGCTACACCTTC.

The rearrangement uses TRBV29-1 and TRBJ1-6; 8 bases map to TRBD1. From germline, CDR1 is SQVTM and CDR2 ANQGSEA. Trimming took 6 bases from V and 6 from J; bases not matched to a gene: 7. The CDR3 is made up of 14 amino acids. The chain's CDR3 is CSVKDRDTNSPLHF. CDR3 DNA sequence: TGCAGCGTCAAGGACAGGGACACTAATTCACCCCTCCACTTT. Filled out from reference TRBV29-1 and TRBJ1-6, the complete variable domain reads SAVISQKPSRDICQRGTSLTIQCQVDSQVTMMFWYRQQPGQSLTLIATANQGSEATYESGFVIDKFPISRPNLTFSTLTVSNMSPEDSSIYLCSVKDRDTNSPLHFGNGTRLTVT.

This clone was counted a few times. The gene calls are TRBV6-5 and TRBJ2-1, with D possibly being TRBD1 (6 bases). The germline V gene encodes CDR1 MNHEY and CDR2 SVGAGI. Trimming left V 5 bases short and J 6 bases short, with 14 bases between. The CDR3 has 14 residues. CDR3 in amino acids: CASSQGIFGNEQFF. CDR3 in DNA: TGTGCCAGCAGTCAGGGGATTTTCGGCAATGAGCAGTTCTTC.

In this sample, this clone turned up a few times. CDR3 in amino acids: CATSDPIGGYTF. In nucleotides, the CDR3 is TGTGCCACCAGTGATCCAATTGGAGGCTACACCTTC. The chain uses TRBV24-1 and TRBJ1-2, with D hard to call. Germline CDR1 KGHDR, CDR2 SFDVKD. V was cut by 3 bases and J by 8 bases, with 9 bases left in between. This CDR3 spans 12 amino acids.